There are a few counts of the clone carrying this TCR beta chain. Its target is not known. The sample is drawn from a study of T-cell memory formation after mild COVID-19. Looked up from germline, CDR1 is DFQATT and CDR2 is SNEGSKA (reference sequence). There are 12 residues in the CDR3. V shed 1 base and J shed 3 bases, with 7 bases lying between them. Using its own MiXCR run on the 5' RACE reads, TCRdb lists one record per CDR3 protein. The sample includes under 60,000 distinct CDR3 sequences, around 9.7% seen only once; the top ten take over 9.5%. General study findings and limits: Second-wave clones that peaked on day 37 lacked confirmed SARS-CoV-2 specificity.

Sequencing was performed on PBMCs or a T cell subset sorted from them (not recorded which). This TCR derives from an adult woman who had mild COVID-19 (a few samples of this study predate the infection). Cell type and time point are not known. The J gene is TRBJ2-7, the V gene TRBV20-1; D unresolved. The CDR3 reads CSARGAIYEQYF. The CDR3 coding sequence is TGCAGTGCTAGAGGGGCCATCTACGAGCAGTACTTC.